What follows are 2 T cell receptor beta chains derived from one specimen sequenced in a study of human T cells and chemical hapten exposure (dated by TCRdb to the early 2020s). The library was made by RACE. The sequencer listed for this sample is NextSeq 500. TCRdb redid the processing of the public reads, applying fastp at Q25 and MiXCR, and retained in-frame beta chains. Merged by CDR3 protein, the rows form single entries marked with the most common genes and DNA. The sample table records fewer than 50,000 distinct CDR3 sequences; 3% to 4.5% of these occur just once. The ten largest clones capture about 24% of the sample. The time point label corresponds to: patch test 1, 2 weeks after DPC sensitization. The treatment or condition label on this specimen signifies: therapeutic diphenylcyclopropenone sensitization with weekly scalp DPC. Unfractionated whole blood was collected in Tempus Blood RNA tubes, and total RNA was extracted from that blood.

Sequenced here: whole blood, sampled in connection with sensitization to the hapten diphenylcyclopropenone (DPC). These receptors were collected from a man over 45 with alopecia areata. Some clones in this sample may be carry-over from other donors' samples.

This clonotype was counted only a few times. J is TRBJ1-1 and V is TRBV6-2 or TRBV6-3; weak D call: TRBD1 (6 bases). Per germline, CDR1 MNHEY and CDR2 SVGEGT. The CDR3 covers 14 residues. V lost 6 bases and J 5 bases, leaving 16 bases between the germline ends. The DNA of the CDR3 is TGTGCCAGCAGACCAACAGGGATCAGGACTGAAGCTTTCTTT. Its translation: CASRPTGIRTEAFF.

This clonotype was seen repeatedly, ten times or more. CDR3 sequence: CASSFTSGTYNEQFF. Written as DNA, the CDR3 is TGTGCCAGCAGCTTCACTAGCGGGACATACAATGAGCAGTTCTTC. The chain employs TRBV11-1 and TRBJ2-1, with TRBD2 matching over 10 bases. V was clipped by 3 bases and J by 4 bases; unmatched bases: 3. The germline V gene encodes CDR1 SGHAT and CDR2 FQDESV (reference sequence). The CDR3 runs 15 residues.